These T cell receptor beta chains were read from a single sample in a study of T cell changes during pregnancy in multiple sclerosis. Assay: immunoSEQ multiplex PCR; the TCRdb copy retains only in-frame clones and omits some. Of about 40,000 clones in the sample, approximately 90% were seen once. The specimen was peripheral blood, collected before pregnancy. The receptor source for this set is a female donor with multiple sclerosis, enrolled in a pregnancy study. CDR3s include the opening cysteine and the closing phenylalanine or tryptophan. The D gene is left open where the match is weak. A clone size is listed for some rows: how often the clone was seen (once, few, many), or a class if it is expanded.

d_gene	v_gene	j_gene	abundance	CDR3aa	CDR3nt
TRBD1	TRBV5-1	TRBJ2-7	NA	CASSMTGTAYEQYF	TGCGCCAGCAGCATGACCGGGACAGCCTACGAGCAGTACTTC
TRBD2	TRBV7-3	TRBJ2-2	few	CASSRTGTSGSNTGELFF	TGTGCCAGCAGCCGAACCGGGACTAGCGGATCGAACACCGGGGAGCTGTTTTTT
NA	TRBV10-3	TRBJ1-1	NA	CAISESTGTEAFF	TGTGCCATCAGTGAGTCTACAGGGACTGAAGCTTTCTTT
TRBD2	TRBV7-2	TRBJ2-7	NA	CASSHTSGSSYEQYF	TGTGCCAGCAGCCATACTAGCGGGTCCTCCTACGAGCAGTACTTC
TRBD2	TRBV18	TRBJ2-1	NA	CASSSLAGELLNEQFF	TGTGCCAGCTCATCTCTAGCGGGAGAGCTGCTTAATGAGCAGTTCTTC
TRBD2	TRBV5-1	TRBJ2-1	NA	CASSPGGGSSNEQFF	TGCGCCAGCAGCCCCGGGGGGGGGAGCAGCAATGAGCAGTTCTTC
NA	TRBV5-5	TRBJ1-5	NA	CASSLTDDQPQHF	TGTGCCAGCAGCTTAACAGATGACCAGCCCCAGCATTTT
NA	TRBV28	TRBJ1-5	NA	CASNPLQGRQPQHF	TGTGCCAGCAACCCGCTCCAGGGTAGACAGCCCCAGCATTTT
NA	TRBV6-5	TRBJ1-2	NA	CASSYSTSGGYTF	TGTGCCAGCAGTTACTCGACTAGCGGTGGCTACACCTTC
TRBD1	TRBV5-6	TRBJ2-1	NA	CASSLTGGPSSYNEQFF	TGTGCCAGCAGCTTAACAGGGGGCCCGAGCTCCTACAATGAGCAGTTCTTC
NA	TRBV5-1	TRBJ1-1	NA	CASSLGPTEAFF	TGCGCCAGCAGCTTGGGTCCAACTGAAGCTTTCTTT
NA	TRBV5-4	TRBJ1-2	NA	CASSLAIARGRGYGYTF	TGTGCCAGCAGCTTGGCCATTGCAAGGGGGAGAGGCTATGGCTACACCTTC
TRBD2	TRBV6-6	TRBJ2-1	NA	CASSSRLAGPNEQFF	TGTGCCAGCAGTTCCAGACTAGCGGGCCCCAATGAGCAGTTCTTC
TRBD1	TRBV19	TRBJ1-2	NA	CASSTQMTGGAGYGYTF	TGTGCCAGTAGTACCCAAATGACAGGGGGCGCTGGGTATGGCTACACCTTC
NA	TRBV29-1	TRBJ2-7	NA	CSATRVGGGYEQYF	TGCAGCGCCACACGGGTTGGGGGCGGCTACGAGCAGTACTTC
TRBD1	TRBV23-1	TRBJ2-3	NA	CASSQQPTGNTDTQYF	TGCGCCAGCAGTCAACAGCCGACAGGGAACACAGATACGCAGTATTTT
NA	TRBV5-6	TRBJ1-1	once	CASSPAGGKAFF	TGTGCCAGCAGCCCGGCGGGGGGAAAAGCTTTCTTT
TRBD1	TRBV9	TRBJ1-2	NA	CASSARQGFNYGYTF	TGTGCCAGCAGCGCGCGACAGGGTTTTAACTATGGCTACACCTTC